This TCR beta chain originates from a study of blood T cell repertoires in COVID-19. Overall study: COVID-19 samples, acute and convalescent, were from the United States, Italy and Spain. In each case, the material was cDNA or gDNA derived from T cells, B-cell-depleted T cells, or PBMCs.

In the original analysis: By means of reference gene primer amplification, nucleated cell counts were estimated. This table comes from immunoSEQ multiplex PCR, and its TCRdb copy is limited to in-frame clones, with some not included. V and J calls and clone size come straight from that table; D and trimming were deduced from the DNA. Here the sample spans some 72,000 clones, around nine tenths being singletons. The source of this sequence is a man in his sixties with acute or convalescent COVID-19. Sequencing was done on a sample of peripheral blood.

CDR3 region: CASSPGQGPQETQYF. The CDR3 DNA reads TGTGCCAGCAGCCCTGGACAGGGGCCTCAAGAGACCCAGTACTTC. The genes are TRBV9 and TRBJ2-5; 9 bases map to TRBD1. The CDR3 runs to 15 residues. The V segment lost 4 bases and the J segment 2 bases; nucleotides outside the gene matches: 6. The germline V gene has CDR1 SGDLS and CDR2 YYNGEE.